The 16 T cell receptor beta chains below were found in one sample sequenced in a study of graft-versus-host responses after intestinal transplantation. Using immunoSEQ multiplex PCR, the repertoire was profiled, and TCRdb retains in-frame clones only, with some absent. The data hold fewer than 20,000 clones, with around 95% observed a single time. Sequenced material: PBMCs, taken 23 days after intestinal transplant. Receptors originate from a human patient who received an intestinal transplant, so some T cells may come from the graft donor.

This rearrangement joins TRBV28 to TRBJ2-1, with 11 bases matching TRBD2. Trimming cost V 2 bases and J 8 bases; bases outside gene matches: 11. Germline V gene data show CDR1 as MDHEN and CDR2 as SYDVKM. This CDR3 has 17 amino acids. The DNA for the CDR3 is TGTGCCAGCAGTTTACCCAAGATAGCGGGAGGGGGGGATGAGCAGTTCTTC. Amino acid sequence: CASSLPKIAGGGDEQFF.

The chain joins TRBV19 to TRBJ2-2, with D uncertain. V was shortened by 0 bases and J by 6 bases, with 5 bases between the two germline ends. CDR1 is LNHDA, CDR2 SQIVND, per germline (reference sequence). The CDR3 totals 13 residues. CDR3 residues: CASSIDLSGELFF. The CDR3, as DNA: TGTGCCAGTAGTATAGATCTTTCCGGGGAGCTGTTTTTT. Drawing the rest from reference TRBV19 and TRBJ2-2, the complete variable domain is DGGITQSPKYLFRKEGQNVTLSCEQNLNHDAMYWYRQDPGQGLRLIYYSQIVNDFQKGDIAEGYSVSREKKESFPLTVTSAQKNPTAFYLCASSIDLSGELFFGEGSRLTVL.

The gene calls are TRBV5-1 and TRBJ1-3; the D gene is possibly TRBD1 (5 bases). Germline-derived CDR1 and CDR2 are SGHRS and YFSETQ. Trimming pared 0 bases from V and 8 bases from J, leaving 15 bases between. The CDR3 runs 15 residues. DNA of the CDR3: TGCGCCAGCAGCTTGGTGACCCCCGGACATGACACCATATATTTT. Its translation is CASSLVTPGHDTIYF.

The chain combines TRBV28 with TRBJ2-3; 10 nucleotides align to TRBD1. Per germline, CDR1 MDHEN and CDR2 SYDVKM. This CDR3 region has 16 residues. The V gene end was trimmed by 6 bases and the J gene end by 6 bases; junction bases not matched to a gene: 12. In DNA form, the CDR3 reads TGTGCCAGCAGCTACACGACAGGGGGCTTATCGGATACGCAGTATTTT. Translation gives CASSYTTGGLSDTQYF.

The chain combines TRBV12-5 with TRBJ2-5; D might be TRBD1 or TRBD2, each matching 5 bases. CDR1 and CDR2 from the germline V gene are LGHNT and FRNRAP. V was trimmed by 6 bases and J by 5 bases, leaving 10 bases between them. The CDR3 is made up of 12 amino acids. The CDR3 bases are TGTGCTAGTGGGGGGGAGAGGGAGACCCAGTACTTC. It codes for CASGGERETQYF.

The chain combines TRBV7-9 with TRBJ1-1, with D uncertain. Germline V gives CDR1 SEHNR, CDR2 FQNEAQ (reference sequence). Trimming removed 5 bases from V and 5 bases from J, with 3 bases in between. The CDR3 has 10 amino acids. The CDR3 sequence is CASSTTEAFF. In DNA, the CDR3 is TGTGCCAGCAGCACTACTGAAGCTTTCTTT.

This rearrangement joins TRBV6-6 to TRBJ2-3; D remains ambiguous. Deletions cut 3 bases from V and 10 bases from J, with 8 bases between. This CDR3 region has 11 residues. CDR1 MNHNY and CDR2 SVGAGI come from the germline V gene (reference sequence). CDR3 coding DNA: TGTGCCAGCAGTTATTGGTTACCGCAGTATTTT. It yields the protein CASSYWLPQYF.

The J gene is TRBJ2-7, the V gene TRBV29-1; D assignment may be TRBD1 or TRBD2 (7 bases each). Germline lookup yields CDR1 SQVTM and CDR2 ANQGSEA. The CDR3 sequence is 13 residues long. Trimming left V 6 bases short and J 1 base short, with 13 bases between. CDR3: CSVQGGISYEQYF. The CDR3 DNA reads as TGCAGCGTCCAGGGGGGGATATCCTACGAGCAGTACTTC.

J is TRBJ1-4 and V is TRBV30; unclear D gene. Looked up from germline, CDR1 is GTSNPN and CDR2 is SVGIG (reference sequence). This CDR3 has 13 residues. The ends were cut back, 2 bases at V and 2 bases at J, with 6 bases in the middle. The CDR3 spells CAWSSGTNEKLFF. The CDR3, as DNA: TGTGCCTGGAGTTCGGGTACTAATGAAAAACTGTTTTTT.

The chain combines TRBV6-6 with TRBJ1-1; D ambiguous. This CDR3 has 14 residues. Germline-derived CDR1 and CDR2 are MNHNY and SVGAGI (reference sequence). V lost 4 bases and J 6 bases, leaving 15 bases between the germline ends. The DNA of the CDR3 is TGTGCCAGCAGTTCTTCTGGGGTGTCGGCTGAAGCTTTCTTT. It translates to CASSSSGVSAEAFF.

The genes are TRBV28 and TRBJ2-7; no clear D gene. CDR3 length: 15 amino acids. Deletions cut 5 bases from V and 3 bases from J, with 17 bases between. Per germline, CDR1 MDHEN and CDR2 SYDVKM. The CDR3 bases are TGTGCCAGCAGTCCTACCCTGGGCCAGTACTACGAGCAGTACTTC. Translating it yields CASSPTLGQYYEQYF.

Concerning this clone: Distinct nucleotide sequences in the sample also encode this CDR3. The chain is built from TRBV18 and TRBJ2-3, with D maybe TRBD2 (5 bases). The CDR3 consists of 14 residues. V lost 6 bases, J lost 5 bases, and 15 bases lay in between. Germline V lookup: CDR1 KGHSH, CDR2 LQKENI. CDR3 bases: TGTGCCAGCTCGCCGGAGAGGGTGGAAGATACGCAGTATTTT. Encoded protein: CASSPERVEDTQYF.

Comments on this clone: One end of the junction does not line up with germline, which may come from a read error. The chain links TRBV5-1 to TRBJ1-2; D possibly corresponds to TRBD1 (6 bases). The CDR3 is 16 residues long. Germline CDR1 and CDR2: SGHRS and YFSETQ. The CDR3 bases are TGCGTCAGCATCCCACCGGGGGCAGGAAGACACTATGGCTACACCTTC. Its protein product is CVSIPPGAGRHYGYTF.

This chain uses TRBV28 with TRBJ1-1; perhaps TRBD1 as D (5 bases). The germline CDR1 and CDR2 sequences are MDHEN and SYDVKM. CDR3 size: 11 residues. Trimming removed 5 bases at V and 8 bases at J, with 9 bases between. The CDR3 nucleotides are TGTGCCAGCAGTCGCGACAGAGAAGCTTTCTTT. As protein: CASSRDREAFF.

CDR3 sequence reads: CASSLSPYPYGRFGELFF. CDR3 nucleotides: TGTGCCAGCAGTTTATCGCCTTATCCTTATGGCCGCTTCGGGGAGCTGTTTTTT. This rearrangement joins TRBV27 to TRBJ2-2, with unresolved D. The CDR3 consists of 18 residues. Germline V CDR1 and CDR2: MNHEY, SMNVEV (reference sequence). V was clipped by 0 bases and J by 7 bases, with 21 bases between them.

This chain joins TRBV7-7 and TRBJ2-1; 7 bases line up with TRBD2. V shed 3 bases, J shed 8 bases, and the junction held 10 bases outside the gene matches. The CDR3 sequence is 15 residues long. Germline V lookup: CDR1 SSHAT, CDR2 FNYEAQ (reference sequence). In DNA, the CDR3 is TGTGCCAGCAGCTTTAGGGAGGGTAGTGGCTATGAGCAGTTCTTC. This translates into CASSFREGSGYEQFF.